This T cell receptor (beta chain) was retrieved from a study of blood T cell repertoires in COVID-19. At the level of the study: The United States, Italy and Spain provided the acute and convalescent COVID-19 samples. From T cells, B-cell-depleted T cells, or PBMCs came the material, which was cDNA or gDNA.

TCRdb keeps only in-frame clones here, not all; method: immunoSEQ multiplex PCR. Here the sample spans a few hundred thousand clones, around 84% being singletons. The germline CDR1 and CDR2 sequences are SQVTM and ANQGSEA. This CDR3 comprises 16 residues. The V and J ends lost 5 bases and 2 bases respectively, with 22 bases between them. The specimen sequenced was PBMCs or T cells enriched from blood (not recorded which). This TCR came from a woman aged 50 to 60 who had recovered from COVID-19. The V and J genes are TRBV29-1 and TRBJ2-7; tentative D call: TRBD1 (6 bases). CDR3 DNA: TGCAGCGTTCTACCCTCGAACAGGGACCCCACCTACGAGCAGTACTTC. Translated, it gives CSVLPSNRDPTYEQYF.